This TCR beta chain is from a study of blood T cell repertoires in COVID-19. Study at large: Samples came from the United States, Italy and Spain, spanning acute and convalescent COVID-19. T cells, B-cell-depleted T cells, or PBMCs provided the cDNA or gDNA that served as material.

V was pared by 0 bases and J by 11 bases, with 4 bases of the junction left unmatched. The CDR3 sequence is 13 residues long. Germline-derived CDR1 and CDR2 are LGHNA and YNFKEQ. Here immunoSEQ multiplex PCR was the method, and the copy in TCRdb shows in-frame clones only, minus some. The sample records over 40,000 clones, 70% to 90% being singletons. V is TRBV4-2 and J is TRBJ2-3, with 8 nucleotides matching TRBD2. Sequenced input: peripheral blood. This sequence originates from an elderly man with acute or convalescent COVID-19. The CDR3 DNA reads as TGTGCCAGCAGCCAAGATGGTCTAGCGGGGCAGTATTTT. It specifies CASSQDGLAGQYF.